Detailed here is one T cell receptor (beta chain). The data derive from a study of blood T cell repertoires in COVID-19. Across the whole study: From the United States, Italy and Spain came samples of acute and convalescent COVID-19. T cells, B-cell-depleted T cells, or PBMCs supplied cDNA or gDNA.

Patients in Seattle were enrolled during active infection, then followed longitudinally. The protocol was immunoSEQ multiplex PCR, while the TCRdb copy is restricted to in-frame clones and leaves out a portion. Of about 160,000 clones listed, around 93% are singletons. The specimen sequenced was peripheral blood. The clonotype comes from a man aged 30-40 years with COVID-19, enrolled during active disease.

As DNA, the CDR3 is TGTGCCAGTAGGGGACAGTTTAGCAATCAGCCCCAGCATTTT. This codes for CASRGQFSNQPQHF. V is TRBV19 and J is TRBJ1-5; 7 bases are shared with TRBD1. The CDR3 length is 14 residues. The germline gives CDR1 LNHDA, CDR2 SQIVND (reference sequence). V dropped 6 bases and J dropped 0; count of bases not matched to a gene: 2. The variable domain in full, with the rest retrieved from reference TRBV19 and TRBJ1-5, is DGGITQSPKYLFRKEGQNVTLSCEQNLNHDAMYWYRQDPGQGLRLIYYSQIVNDFQKGDIAEGYSVSREKKESFPLTVTSAQKNPTAFYLCASRGQFSNQPQHFGDGTRLSIL.